This TCR beta chain was found in a study of blood T cell repertoires in COVID-19. At the level of the study: Samples taken during acute and convalescent COVID-19 were collected in the United States, Italy and Spain. T cells, B-cell-depleted T cells, or PBMCs provided the cDNA or gDNA that served as material.

Original processing notes: How many nucleated cells were present was estimated from reference gene primer amplification. Measured with immunoSEQ multiplex PCR; TCRdb has only the in-frame clones, and not every one. The DNA gave D and trimming, while V, J and clone size come from that table. Here the sample spans over 300,000 clones, about 82% being singletons. V lost 1 base and J lost 5, with 8 bases in between. The germline CDR1 and CDR2 sequences are KGHSH and LQKENI. CDR3 length equals 13 residues. This clonotype was obtained from a human donor in a cohort sampled during active COVID-19. The V gene is TRBV18, the J gene TRBJ2-5; D unresolved. Sequenced: peripheral blood. CDR3 region: CASSPLELETQYF. The CDR3 DNA follows: TGTGCCAGCTCACCACTCGAGCTGGAGACCCAGTACTTC.